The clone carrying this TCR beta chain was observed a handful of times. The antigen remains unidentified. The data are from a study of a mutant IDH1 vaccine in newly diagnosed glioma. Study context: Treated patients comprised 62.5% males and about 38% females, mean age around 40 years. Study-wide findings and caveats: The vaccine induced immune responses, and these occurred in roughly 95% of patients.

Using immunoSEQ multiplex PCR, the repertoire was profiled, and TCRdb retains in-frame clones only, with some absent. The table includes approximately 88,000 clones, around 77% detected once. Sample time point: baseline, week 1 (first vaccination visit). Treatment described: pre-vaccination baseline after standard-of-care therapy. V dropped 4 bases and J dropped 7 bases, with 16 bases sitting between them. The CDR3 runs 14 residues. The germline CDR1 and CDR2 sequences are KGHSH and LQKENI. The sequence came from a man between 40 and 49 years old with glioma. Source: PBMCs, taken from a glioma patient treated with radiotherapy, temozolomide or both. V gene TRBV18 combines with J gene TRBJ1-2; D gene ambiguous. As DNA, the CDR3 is TGTGCCAGCTCACAGAAAGAAAAAGCAAGTGGCTACACCTTC. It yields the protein CASSQKEKASGYTF.